This T cell receptor (beta chain) comes out of a study of CD8 T cells in ankylosing spondylitis. Findings and limits, study-wide: Prior literature has documented some motif variants in synovial fluid and blood from reactive arthritis. Fewer than 10 highly homologous variants formed a TCR beta motif that appeared characteristic of ankylosing spondylitis blood. Clones linked to disease were reported to show significant enrichment in matched ankylosing spondylitis synovial fluid.

With 0 bases removed from V and 7 bases from J, the gap between germline ends came to 14 bases. Looked up from germline, CDR1 is SGHRS and CDR2 is YFSETQ. The CDR3 has 15 residues. Library preparation for TCR beta used quantitative 5'-RACE with molecular barcodes. TCRdb used MiXCR to reprocess the 5' RACE reads, holding one entry per CDR3 protein. The data show fewer than 550,000 distinct CDR3 sequences, about 5% seen once. This clonotype has ten or more counts. Its matching antigen is unknown. The V gene is TRBV5-1, the J gene TRBJ2-1; unclear D gene. The sequence derives from a male donor with ankylosing spondylitis. Material for sequencing was blood, either unsorted or a sorted T cell fraction (not recorded which). The CDR3 region is CASSLAPEVSNEQFF. Here the CDR3 DNA reads TGCGCCAGCAGCTTGGCCCCCGAAGTATCGAATGAGCAGTTCTTC.